This T cell receptor beta chain was captured by sequencing in a study of T cell changes during pregnancy in multiple sclerosis. The germline V gene has CDR1 MGHRA and CDR2 YSYEKL. The V and J ends lost 5 bases and 7 bases, in that order; junction bases with no gene match: 7. The CDR3 length is 16 residues. Sequencing used immunoSEQ multiplex PCR; TCRdb keeps in-frame clones, though not all of them. The table has about 40,000 clones, about 95% seen once. Here the sequenced sample was peripheral blood, taken in the third trimester of pregnancy. This clonotype originated in a female donor with multiple sclerosis, enrolled in a pregnancy study. The rearrangement joins TRBV4-1 to TRBJ2-1, with 14 bases lining up with TRBD2. The CDR3 DNA sequence: TGCGCCAGCAGCTGGGGACTAGCGGGAGAGGGTAATGAGCAGTTCTTC. It is translated as CASSWGLAGEGNEQFF.